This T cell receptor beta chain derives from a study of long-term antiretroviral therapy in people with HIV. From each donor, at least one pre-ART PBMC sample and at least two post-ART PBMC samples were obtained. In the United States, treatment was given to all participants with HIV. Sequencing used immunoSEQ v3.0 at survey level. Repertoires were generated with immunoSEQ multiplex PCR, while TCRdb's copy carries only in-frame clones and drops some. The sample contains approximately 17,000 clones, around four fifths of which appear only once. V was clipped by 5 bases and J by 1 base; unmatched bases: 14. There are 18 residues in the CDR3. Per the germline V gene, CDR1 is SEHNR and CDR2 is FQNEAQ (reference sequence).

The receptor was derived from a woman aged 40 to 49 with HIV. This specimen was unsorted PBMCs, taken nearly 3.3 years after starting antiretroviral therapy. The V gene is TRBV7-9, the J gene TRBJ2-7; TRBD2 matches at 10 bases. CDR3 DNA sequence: TGTGCCAGCAGCCCATTGGTCGGCACTAGCGGGGTGTCCTACGAGCAGTACTTC. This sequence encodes CASSPLVGTSGVSYEQYF.